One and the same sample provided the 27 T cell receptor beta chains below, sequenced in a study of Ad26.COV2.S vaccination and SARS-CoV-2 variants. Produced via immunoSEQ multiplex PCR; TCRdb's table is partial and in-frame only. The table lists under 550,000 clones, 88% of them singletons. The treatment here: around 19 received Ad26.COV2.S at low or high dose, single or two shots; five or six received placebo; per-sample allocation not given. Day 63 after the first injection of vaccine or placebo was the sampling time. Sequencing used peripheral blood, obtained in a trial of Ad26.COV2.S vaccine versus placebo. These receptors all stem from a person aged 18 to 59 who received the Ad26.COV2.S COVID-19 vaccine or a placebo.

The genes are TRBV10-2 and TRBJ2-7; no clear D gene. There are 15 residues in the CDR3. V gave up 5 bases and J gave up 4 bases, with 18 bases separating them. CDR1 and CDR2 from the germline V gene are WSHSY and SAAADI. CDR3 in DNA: TGCGCCAGCAGTTACGATCTAGGACCGAAATACGAGCAGTACTTC. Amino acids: CASSYDLGPKYEQYF.

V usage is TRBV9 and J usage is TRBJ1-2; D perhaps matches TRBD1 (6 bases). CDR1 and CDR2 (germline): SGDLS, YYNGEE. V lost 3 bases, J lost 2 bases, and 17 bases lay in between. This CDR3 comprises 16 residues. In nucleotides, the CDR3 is TGTGCCAGCAGCGACGGCGGGGGGCGGACAAACTATGGCTACACCTTC. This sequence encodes CASSDGGGRTNYGYTF.

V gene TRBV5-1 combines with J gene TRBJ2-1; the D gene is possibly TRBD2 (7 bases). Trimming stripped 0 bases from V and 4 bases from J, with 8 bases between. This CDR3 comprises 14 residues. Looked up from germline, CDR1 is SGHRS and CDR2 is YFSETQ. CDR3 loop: CASSLEGGYNEQFF. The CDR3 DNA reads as TGCGCCAGCAGCTTGGAGGGGGGGTACAATGAGCAGTTCTTC.

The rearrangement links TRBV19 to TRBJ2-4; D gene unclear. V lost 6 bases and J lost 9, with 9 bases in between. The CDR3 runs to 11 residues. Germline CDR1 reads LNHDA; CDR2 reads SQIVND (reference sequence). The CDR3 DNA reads TGTGCCAGTAGCTATAATCTCATTCAGTACTTC. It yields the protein CASSYNLIQYF.

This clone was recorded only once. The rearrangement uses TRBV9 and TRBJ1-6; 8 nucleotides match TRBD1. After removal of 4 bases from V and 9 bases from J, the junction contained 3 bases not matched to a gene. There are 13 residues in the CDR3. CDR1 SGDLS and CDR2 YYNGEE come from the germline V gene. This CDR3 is CASSSTGGSPLHF. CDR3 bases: TGTGCCAGCAGCTCAACAGGGGGTTCACCCCTCCACTTT.

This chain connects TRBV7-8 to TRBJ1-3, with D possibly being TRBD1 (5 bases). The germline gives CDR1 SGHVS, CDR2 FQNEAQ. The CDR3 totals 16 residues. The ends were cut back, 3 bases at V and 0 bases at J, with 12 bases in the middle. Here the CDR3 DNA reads TGTGCCAGCAGCTTCCGGGACCGCTCCTCTGGAAACACCATATATTTT. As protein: CASSFRDRSSGNTIYF.

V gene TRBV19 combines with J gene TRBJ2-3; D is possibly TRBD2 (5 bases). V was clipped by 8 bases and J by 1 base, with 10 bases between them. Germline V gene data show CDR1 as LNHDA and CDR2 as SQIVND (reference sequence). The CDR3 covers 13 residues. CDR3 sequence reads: CASRDMGTDTQYF. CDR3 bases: TGTGCCAGTCGGGATATGGGCACAGATACGCAGTATTTT.

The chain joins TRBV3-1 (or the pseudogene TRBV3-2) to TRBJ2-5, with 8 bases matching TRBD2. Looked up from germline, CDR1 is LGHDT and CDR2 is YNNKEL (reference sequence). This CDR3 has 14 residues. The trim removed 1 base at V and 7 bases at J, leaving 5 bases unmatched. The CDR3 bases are TGTGCCAGCAGCCAAGGCGGGGGGCCCGGGACCCAGTACTTC. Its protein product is CASSQGGGPGTQYF.

Written as DNA, the CDR3 is TGCGCCAGCAGCTTGGTGTCAGGGGCCACCGGGGAGCTGTTTTTT. Translation: CASSLVSGATGELFF. This chain links TRBV5-1 with TRBJ2-2; a possible D gene is TRBD1 (6 bases). The CDR3 consists of 15 residues. Germline V gene sequence: CDR1 SGHRS, CDR2 YFSETQ. V was pared by 0 bases and J by 4 bases, with 10 bases between.

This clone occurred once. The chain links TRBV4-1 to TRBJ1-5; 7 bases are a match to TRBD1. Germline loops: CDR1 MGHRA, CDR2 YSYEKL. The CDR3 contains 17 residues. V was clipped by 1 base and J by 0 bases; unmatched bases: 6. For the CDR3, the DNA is TGCGCCAGCAGCCAAGTAGAGAACAGGGGTAGCAATCAGCCCCAGCATTTT. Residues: CASSQVENRGSNQPQHF.

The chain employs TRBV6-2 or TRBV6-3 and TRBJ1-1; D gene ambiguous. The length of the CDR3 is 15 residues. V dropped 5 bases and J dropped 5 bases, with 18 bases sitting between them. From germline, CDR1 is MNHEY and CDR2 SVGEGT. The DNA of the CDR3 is TGTGCCAGCAGTACAACCGGACGACGAGGGACTGAAGCTTTCTTT. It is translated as CASSTTGRRGTEAFF.

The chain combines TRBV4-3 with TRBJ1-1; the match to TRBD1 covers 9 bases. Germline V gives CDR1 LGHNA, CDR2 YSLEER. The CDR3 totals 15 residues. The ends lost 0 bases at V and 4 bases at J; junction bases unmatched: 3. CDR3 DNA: TGCGCCAGCAGCCAAGAGGACAGGGGTGGCACTGAAGCTTTCTTT. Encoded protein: CASSQEDRGGTEAFF.

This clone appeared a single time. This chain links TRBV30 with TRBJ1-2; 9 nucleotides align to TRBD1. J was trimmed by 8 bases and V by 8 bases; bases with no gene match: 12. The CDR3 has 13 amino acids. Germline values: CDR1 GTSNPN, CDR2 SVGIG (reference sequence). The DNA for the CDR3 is TGTGCCGCAGAGATAGGGACAGGGTTCGGCTACACCTTC. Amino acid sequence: CAAEIGTGFGYTF.

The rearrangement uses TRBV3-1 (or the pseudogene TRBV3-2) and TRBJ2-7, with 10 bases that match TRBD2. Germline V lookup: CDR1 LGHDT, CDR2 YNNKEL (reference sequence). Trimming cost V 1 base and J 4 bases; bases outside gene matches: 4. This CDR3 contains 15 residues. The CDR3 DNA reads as TGTGCCAGCAGCCAAGCTAGCGGGGGACCATACGAGCAGTACTTC. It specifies CASSQASGGPYEQYF.

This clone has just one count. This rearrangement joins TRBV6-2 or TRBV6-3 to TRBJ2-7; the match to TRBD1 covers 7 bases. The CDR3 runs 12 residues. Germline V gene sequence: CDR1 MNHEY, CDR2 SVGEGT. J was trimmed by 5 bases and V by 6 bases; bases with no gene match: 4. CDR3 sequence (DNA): TGTGCCAGCAGCACGACAGGGCACGAGCAGTACTTC. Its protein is CASSTTGHEQYF.

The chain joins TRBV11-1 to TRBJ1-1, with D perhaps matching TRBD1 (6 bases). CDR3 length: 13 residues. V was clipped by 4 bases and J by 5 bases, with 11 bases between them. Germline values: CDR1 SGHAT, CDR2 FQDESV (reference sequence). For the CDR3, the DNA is TGTGCCAGCAGCTCCCAGGGGCAAACTGAAGCTTTCTTT. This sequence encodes CASSSQGQTEAFF.

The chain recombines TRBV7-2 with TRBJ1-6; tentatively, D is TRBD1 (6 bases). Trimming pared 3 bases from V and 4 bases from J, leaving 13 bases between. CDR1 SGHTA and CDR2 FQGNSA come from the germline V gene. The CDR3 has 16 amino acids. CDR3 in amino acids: CASSLAGVAYNSPLHF. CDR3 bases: TGTGCCAGCAGCTTGGCAGGGGTGGCTTATAATTCACCCCTCCACTTT.

CDR3 DNA: TGTGCCAGCAGCTCGTTTGGGGCAGGGAAGGCCGGGGAGCTGTTTTTT. Protein sequence: CASSSFGAGKAGELFF. V gene TRBV7-9 combines with J gene TRBJ2-2; tentative D call: TRBD1 (5 bases). The germline V gene encodes CDR1 SEHNR and CDR2 FQNEAQ (reference sequence). The ends were cut back, 4 bases at V and 6 bases at J, with 18 bases in the middle. The CDR3 spans 16 residues.

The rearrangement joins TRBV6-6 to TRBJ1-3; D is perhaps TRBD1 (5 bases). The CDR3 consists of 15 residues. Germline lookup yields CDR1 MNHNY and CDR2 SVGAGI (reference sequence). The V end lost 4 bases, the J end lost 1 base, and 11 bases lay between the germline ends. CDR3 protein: CASSLISGSGNTIYF. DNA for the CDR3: TGTGCCAGCAGTTTAATCTCAGGGTCTGGAAACACCATATATTTT.

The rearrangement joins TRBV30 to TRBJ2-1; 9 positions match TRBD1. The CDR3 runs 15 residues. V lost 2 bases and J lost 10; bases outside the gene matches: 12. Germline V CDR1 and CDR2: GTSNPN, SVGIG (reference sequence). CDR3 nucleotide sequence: TGTGCCTGGAGTCCTTTCCGGGACAGGGCAGGAGAGCAGTTCTTC. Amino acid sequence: CAWSPFRDRAGEQFF.

The CDR3: CASSLGTGLKDTQYF. The CDR3 bases are TGTGCCAGCAGCTTAGGGACAGGACTGAAAGATACGCAGTATTTT. The chain employs TRBV13 and TRBJ2-3; TRBD1 is a possible D gene (6 bases). There are 15 residues in the CDR3. Germline values: CDR1 PRHDT, CDR2 FYEKMQ (reference sequence). Trimming stripped 0 bases from V and 5 bases from J, with 12 bases between.

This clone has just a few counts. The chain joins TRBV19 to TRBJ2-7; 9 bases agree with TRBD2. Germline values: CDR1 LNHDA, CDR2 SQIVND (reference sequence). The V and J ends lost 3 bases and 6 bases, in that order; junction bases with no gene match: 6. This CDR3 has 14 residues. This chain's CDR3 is CASSIPGLAVEQYF. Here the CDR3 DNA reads TGTGCCAGTAGTATCCCGGGACTAGCTGTCGAGCAGTACTTC.

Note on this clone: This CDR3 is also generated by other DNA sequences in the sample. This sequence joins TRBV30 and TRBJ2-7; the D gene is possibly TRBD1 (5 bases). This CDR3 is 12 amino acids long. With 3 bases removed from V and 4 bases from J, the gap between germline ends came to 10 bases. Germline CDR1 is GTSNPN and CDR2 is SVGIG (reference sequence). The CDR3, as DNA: TGTGCCTGGAGCGGCCAGGGATACGAGCAGTACTTC. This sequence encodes CAWSGQGYEQYF.

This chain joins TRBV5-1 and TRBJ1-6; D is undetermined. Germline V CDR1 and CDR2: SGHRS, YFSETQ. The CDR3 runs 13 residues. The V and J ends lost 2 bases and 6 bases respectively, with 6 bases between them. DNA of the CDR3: TGCGCCAGCAGCTTTGACGGTAATTCACCCCTCCACTTT. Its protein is CASSFDGNSPLHF.

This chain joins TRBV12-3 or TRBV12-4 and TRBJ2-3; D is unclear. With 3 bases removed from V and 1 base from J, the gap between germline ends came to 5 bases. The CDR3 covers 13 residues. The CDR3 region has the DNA TGTGCCAGCAGTTTCCTCCGCACAGATACGCAGTATTTT. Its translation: CASSFLRTDTQYF.

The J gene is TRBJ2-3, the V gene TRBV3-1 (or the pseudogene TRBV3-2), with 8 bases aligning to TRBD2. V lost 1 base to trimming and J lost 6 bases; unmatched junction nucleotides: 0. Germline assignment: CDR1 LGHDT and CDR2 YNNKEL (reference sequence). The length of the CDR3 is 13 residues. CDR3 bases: TGTGCCAGCAGCCAAGGCGGGGGGGATACGCAGTATTTT. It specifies CASSQGGGDTQYF.

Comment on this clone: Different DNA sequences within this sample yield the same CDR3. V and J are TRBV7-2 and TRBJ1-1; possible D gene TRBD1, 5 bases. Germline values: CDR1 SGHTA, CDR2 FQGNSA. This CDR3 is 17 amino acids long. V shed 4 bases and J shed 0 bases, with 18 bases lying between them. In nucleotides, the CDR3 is TGTGCCAGCAGCTCCCCTGAGTCGAGGGGTATGAACACTGAAGCTTTCTTT. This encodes CASSSPESRGMNTEAFF.